There are many counts of the clone carrying this T cell receptor (beta chain). Its antigen remains unidentified. The record originates from a study of T cell repertoires in cytomegalovirus infection. One entry per CDR3 protein results from TCRdb running MiXCR on the reads. The sample lists some 900,000 distinct CDR3 sequences; approximately 30% were seen once. The CDR3 totals 13 residues. V was trimmed by 6 bases and J by 2 bases, leaving 8 bases between them. Germline V gene sequence: CDR1 MNHEY, CDR2 SMNVEV (reference sequence). This specimen was cultured CD8+ T cells from PBMCs, taken from culture after CMV antigen stimulation. The chain carries TRBV27 and TRBJ2-1; D gene unclear. The receptor was derived from a human donor in good health (CMV status not recorded). Some clones in this sample may be carry-over from other donors' samples. DNA of the CDR3: TGTGCCAGCAGCCCTAGAGCCTACAATGAGCAGTTCTTC. This gives the protein CASSPRAYNEQFF.